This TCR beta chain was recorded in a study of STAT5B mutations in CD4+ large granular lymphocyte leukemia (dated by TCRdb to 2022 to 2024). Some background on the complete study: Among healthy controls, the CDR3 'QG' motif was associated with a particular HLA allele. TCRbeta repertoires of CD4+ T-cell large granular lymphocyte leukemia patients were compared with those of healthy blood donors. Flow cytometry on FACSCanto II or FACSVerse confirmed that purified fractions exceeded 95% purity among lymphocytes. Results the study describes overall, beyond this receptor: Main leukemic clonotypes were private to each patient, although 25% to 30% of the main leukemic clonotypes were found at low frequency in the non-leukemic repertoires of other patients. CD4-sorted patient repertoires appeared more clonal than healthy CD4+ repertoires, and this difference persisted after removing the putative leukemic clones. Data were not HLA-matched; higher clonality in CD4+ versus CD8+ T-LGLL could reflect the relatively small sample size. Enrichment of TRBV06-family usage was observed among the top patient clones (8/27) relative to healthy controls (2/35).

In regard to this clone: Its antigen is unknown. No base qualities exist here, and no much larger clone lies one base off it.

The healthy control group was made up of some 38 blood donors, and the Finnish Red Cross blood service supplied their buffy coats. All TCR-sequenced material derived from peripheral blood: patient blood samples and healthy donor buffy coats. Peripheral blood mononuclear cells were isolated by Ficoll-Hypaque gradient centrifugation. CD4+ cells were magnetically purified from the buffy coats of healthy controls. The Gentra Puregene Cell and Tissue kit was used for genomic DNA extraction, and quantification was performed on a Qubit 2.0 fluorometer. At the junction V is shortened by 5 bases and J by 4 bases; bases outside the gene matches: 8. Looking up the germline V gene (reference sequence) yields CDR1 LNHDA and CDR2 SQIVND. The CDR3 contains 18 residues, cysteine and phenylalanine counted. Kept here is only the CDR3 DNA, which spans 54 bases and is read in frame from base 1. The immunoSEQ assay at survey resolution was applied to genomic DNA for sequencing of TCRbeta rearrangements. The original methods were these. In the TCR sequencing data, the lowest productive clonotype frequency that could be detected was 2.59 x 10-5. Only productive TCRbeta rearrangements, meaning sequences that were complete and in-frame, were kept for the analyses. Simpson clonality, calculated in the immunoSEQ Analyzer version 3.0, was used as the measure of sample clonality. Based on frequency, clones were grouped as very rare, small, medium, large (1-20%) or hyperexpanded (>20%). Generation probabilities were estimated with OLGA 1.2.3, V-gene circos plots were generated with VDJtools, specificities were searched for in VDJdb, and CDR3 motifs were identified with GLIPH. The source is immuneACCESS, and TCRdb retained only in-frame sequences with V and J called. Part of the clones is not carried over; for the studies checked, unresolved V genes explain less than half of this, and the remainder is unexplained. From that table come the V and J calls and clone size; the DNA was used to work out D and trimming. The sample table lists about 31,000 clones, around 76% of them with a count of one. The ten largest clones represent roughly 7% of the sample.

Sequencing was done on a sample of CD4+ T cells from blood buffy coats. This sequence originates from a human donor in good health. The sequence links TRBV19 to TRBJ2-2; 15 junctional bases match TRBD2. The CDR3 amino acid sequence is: CASSSGTSGGRGTGELFF. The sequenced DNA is TGTGCCAGTAGTTCCGGGACTAGCGGGGGGCGGGGCACCGGGGAGCTGTTTTTT.